Below, 11 T cell receptor beta chains from the same sample are listed, as sequenced in a study of high-grade serous ovarian cancer treatment subgroups. Only in-frame clones appear in the TCRdb table, and some are missing; sequencing was by immunoSEQ multiplex PCR. This sample has fewer than 35,000 clones, with about 88% found just once. Tumor samples were taken before definitive surgery or chemotherapy. The specimen was tumor tissue. These receptors were taken from a human donor with high-grade serous ovarian cancer.

This chain links TRBV6-1 with TRBJ2-1, with D maybe TRBD2 (5 bases). Trimming took off 6 bases at V and 3 bases at J, with 9 bases between the two ends. The germline V gene has CDR1 MNHNS and CDR2 SASEGT. The CDR3 length is 13 residues. This chain's CDR3 is CASREGVYNEQFF. CDR3 sequence (DNA): TGTGCCAGCAGAGAGGGAGTCTACAATGAGCAGTTCTTC.

This clone is a singleton in its sample. The chain joins TRBV7-9 to TRBJ2-1, with 13 bases matching TRBD2. The junction had 8 bases not matched to a gene; V was cut back by 3 bases and J by 9 bases. CDR3 length: 16 amino acids. Per germline, CDR1 SEHNR and CDR2 FQNEAQ (reference sequence). The CDR3 sequence is CASSFVLTSGRGEQFF. In DNA, the CDR3 is TGTGCCAGCAGCTTTGTCCTTACTAGCGGGAGGGGTGAGCAGTTCTTC.

This rearrangement joins TRBV7-3 to TRBJ2-1, with a tentative D call TRBD2 (6 bases). The CDR3 extends over 15 amino acids. V lost 6 bases and J 6 bases, leaving 18 bases between the germline ends. CDR1 is SGHTA, CDR2 FQGTGA, per germline. DNA for the CDR3: TGTGCCAGCAGTCCTCCCGGACTATCGACCAATGAGCAGTTCTTC. The encoded protein is CASSPPGLSTNEQFF.

In its sample, this clone was seen a few times. This chain links TRBV28 with TRBJ1-1; no reliable D call. There are 11 residues in the CDR3. V was clipped by 3 bases and J by 7 bases, with 6 bases between them. CDR1 and CDR2 from the germline V gene are MDHEN and SYDVKM. The chain's CDR3 is CASSFTFEAFF. CDR3 DNA sequence: TGTGCCAGCAGTTTCACTTTTGAAGCTTTCTTT.

The chain recombines TRBV30 with TRBJ1-1, with D hard to call. Germline CDR1 and CDR2: GTSNPN and SVGIG (reference sequence). The CDR3 spans 11 residues. V was pared by 0 bases and J by 10 bases, with 9 bases between. The CDR3 here is CAWSVAVGAFF. CDR3 DNA: TGTGCCTGGAGTGTAGCAGTGGGAGCTTTCTTT.

The chain uses TRBV11-3 and TRBJ2-1; perhaps D is TRBD1 or TRBD2 (5 bases each). The germline gives CDR1 SGHNT, CDR2 YENEEA. Trimming removed 2 bases at V and 10 bases at J, with 9 bases between. CDR3 length: 12 amino acids. CDR3 in DNA: TGTGCCAGCAGCTTATATGAGGGGGAGCAGTTCTTC. Protein: CASSLYEGEQFF.

The chain carries TRBV30 and TRBJ2-3; possible D gene TRBD1, 6 bases. There are 13 residues in the CDR3. V was shortened by 2 bases and J by 2 bases, with 8 bases between the two germline ends. The germline V gene encodes CDR1 GTSNPN and CDR2 SVGIG (reference sequence). The CDR3 nucleotides read TGTGCCTGGAGTCGGGACAACACAGATACGCAGTATTTT. Protein product: CAWSRDNTDTQYF.

V gene TRBV27 combines with J gene TRBJ2-3; tentative D call: TRBD1 (6 bases). This CDR3 region has 14 residues. Trimming removed 5 bases at V and 2 bases at J, with 11 bases between. Germline CDR1 reads MNHEY; CDR2 reads SMNVEV (reference sequence). CDR3 protein: CASSPRQATDTQYF. CDR3 sequence (DNA): TGTGCCAGCAGTCCCAGACAGGCCACAGATACGCAGTATTTT.

The chain recombines TRBV1 with TRBJ2-7; whether TRBD2, the table's D call, matches the DNA was not checked. TRBV1 is termed a pseudogene. The CDR3 has 14 amino acids. This CDR3 reads CTSSQLKGLNEQYF. In DNA, the CDR3 is TGCACCAGCAGCCAATTGAAGGGACTAAACGAGCAGTACTTC.

V usage is TRBV9 and J usage is TRBJ2-3; maybe TRBD2 (5 bases). Germline assignment: CDR1 SGDLS and CDR2 YYNGEE. V lost 2 bases, J lost 0 bases, and 10 bases lay in between. CDR3 length: 15 residues. CDR3 nucleotides: TGTGCCAGCAGCGTTACTAGTGCTAGCACAGATACGCAGTATTTT. Translating gives CASSVTSASTDTQYF.

In this sample, this clone turned up once. The chain links TRBV30 to TRBJ1-1, with TRBD1 as a possible D gene (5 bases). Germline CDR1 and CDR2: GTSNPN and SVGIG (reference sequence). V was trimmed by 5 bases and J by 4 bases, leaving 11 bases between them. The CDR3 consists of 12 residues. CDR3 residues: CAWHRRGTEAFF. Written as DNA, the CDR3 is TGTGCCTGGCACAGGCGGGGCACTGAAGCTTTCTTT.